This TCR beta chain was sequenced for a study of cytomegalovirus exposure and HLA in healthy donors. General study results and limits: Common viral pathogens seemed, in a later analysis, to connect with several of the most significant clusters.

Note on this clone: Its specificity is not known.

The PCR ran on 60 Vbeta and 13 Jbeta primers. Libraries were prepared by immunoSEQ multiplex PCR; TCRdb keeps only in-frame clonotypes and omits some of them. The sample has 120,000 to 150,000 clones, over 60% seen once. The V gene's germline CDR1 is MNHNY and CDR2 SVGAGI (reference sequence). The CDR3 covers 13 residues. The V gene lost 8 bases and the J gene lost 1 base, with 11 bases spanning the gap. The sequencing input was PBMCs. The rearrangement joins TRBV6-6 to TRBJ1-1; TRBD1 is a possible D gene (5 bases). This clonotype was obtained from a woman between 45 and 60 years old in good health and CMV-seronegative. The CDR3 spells CASGARPNTEAFF. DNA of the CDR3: TGTGCCAGCGGGGCCCGACCGAACACTGAAGCTTTCTTT.